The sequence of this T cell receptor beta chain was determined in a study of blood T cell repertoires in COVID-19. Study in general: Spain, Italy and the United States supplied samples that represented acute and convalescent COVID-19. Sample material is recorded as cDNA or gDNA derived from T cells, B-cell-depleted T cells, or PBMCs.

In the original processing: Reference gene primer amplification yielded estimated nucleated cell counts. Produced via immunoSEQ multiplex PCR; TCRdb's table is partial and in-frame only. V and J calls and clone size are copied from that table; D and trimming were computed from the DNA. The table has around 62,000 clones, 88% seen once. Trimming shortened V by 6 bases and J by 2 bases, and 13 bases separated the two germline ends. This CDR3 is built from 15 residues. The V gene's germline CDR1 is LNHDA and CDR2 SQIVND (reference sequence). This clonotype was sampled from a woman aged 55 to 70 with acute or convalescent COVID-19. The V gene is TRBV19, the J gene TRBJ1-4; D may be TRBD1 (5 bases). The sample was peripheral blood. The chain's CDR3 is CASSFAGTTNEKLFF. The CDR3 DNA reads TGTGCCAGTAGCTTCGCGGGGACCACTAATGAAAAACTGTTTTTT. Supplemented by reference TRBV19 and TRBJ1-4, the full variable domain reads DGGITQSPKYLFRKEGQNVTLSCEQNLNHDAMYWYRQDPGQGLRLIYYSQIVNDFQKGDIAEGYSVSREKKESFPLTVTSAQKNPTAFYLCASSFAGTTNEKLFFGSGTQLSVL.